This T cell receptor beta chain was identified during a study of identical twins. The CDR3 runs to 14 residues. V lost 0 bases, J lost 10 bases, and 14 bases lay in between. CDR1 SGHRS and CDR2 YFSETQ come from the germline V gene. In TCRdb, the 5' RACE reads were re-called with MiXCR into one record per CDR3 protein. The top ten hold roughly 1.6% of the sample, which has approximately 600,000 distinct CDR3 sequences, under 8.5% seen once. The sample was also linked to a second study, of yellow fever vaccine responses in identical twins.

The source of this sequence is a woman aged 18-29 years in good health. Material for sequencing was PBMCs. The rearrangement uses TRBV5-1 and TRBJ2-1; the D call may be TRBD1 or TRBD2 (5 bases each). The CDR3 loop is CASSLDPREREQFF. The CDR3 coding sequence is TGCGCCAGCAGCTTGGATCCCAGGGAGAGGGAGCAGTTCTTC.